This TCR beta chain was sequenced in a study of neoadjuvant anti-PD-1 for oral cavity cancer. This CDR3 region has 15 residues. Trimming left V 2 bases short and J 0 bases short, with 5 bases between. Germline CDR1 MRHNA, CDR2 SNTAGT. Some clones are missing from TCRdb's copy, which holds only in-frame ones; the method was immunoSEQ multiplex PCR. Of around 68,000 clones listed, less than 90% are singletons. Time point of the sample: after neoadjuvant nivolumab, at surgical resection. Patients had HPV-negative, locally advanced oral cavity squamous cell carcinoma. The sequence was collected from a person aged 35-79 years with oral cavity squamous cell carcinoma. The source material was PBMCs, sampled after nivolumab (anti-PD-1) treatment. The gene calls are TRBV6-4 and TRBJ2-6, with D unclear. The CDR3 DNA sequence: TGTGCCAGCAGTGACGGTACCTCTGGGGCCAACGTCCTGACTTTC. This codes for CASSDGTSGANVLTF.